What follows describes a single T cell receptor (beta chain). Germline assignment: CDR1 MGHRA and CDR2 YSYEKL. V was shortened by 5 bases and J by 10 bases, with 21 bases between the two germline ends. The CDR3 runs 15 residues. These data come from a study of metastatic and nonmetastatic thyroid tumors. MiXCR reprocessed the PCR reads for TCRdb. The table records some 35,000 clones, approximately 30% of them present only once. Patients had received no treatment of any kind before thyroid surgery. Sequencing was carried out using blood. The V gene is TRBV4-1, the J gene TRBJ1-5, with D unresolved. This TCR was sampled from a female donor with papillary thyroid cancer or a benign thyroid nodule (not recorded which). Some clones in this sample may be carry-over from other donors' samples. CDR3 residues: CASSKVAGESSPQHF. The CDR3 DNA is TGCGCCAGCAGCAAAGTAGCGGGAGAGAGCTCACCCCAGCATTTT.